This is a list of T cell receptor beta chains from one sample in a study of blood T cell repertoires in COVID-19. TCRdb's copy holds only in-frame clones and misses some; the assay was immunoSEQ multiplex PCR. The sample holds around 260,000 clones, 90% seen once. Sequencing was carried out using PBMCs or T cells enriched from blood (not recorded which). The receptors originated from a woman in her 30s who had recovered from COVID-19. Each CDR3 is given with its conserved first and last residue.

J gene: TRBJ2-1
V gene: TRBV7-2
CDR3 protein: CASSAQPGLAGVNEQFF

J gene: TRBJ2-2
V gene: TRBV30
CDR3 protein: CAWSRQGAGGELFF

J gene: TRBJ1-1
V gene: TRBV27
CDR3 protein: CASSPTDRRNTEAFF

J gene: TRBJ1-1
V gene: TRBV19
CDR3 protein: CASSAETGSTEAFF

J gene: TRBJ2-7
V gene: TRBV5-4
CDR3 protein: CASSLGGLAGAYEQYF

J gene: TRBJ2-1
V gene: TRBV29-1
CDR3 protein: CSALLAGRDEQFF

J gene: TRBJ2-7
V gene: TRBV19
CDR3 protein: CASSIAGGNYEQYF

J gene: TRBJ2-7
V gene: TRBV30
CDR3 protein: CALGAGTFAAYEQYF

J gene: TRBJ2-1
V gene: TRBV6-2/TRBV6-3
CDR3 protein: CASSTGLAGGRGYEQFF

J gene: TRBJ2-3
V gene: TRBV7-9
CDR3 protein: CASSLVGSTDTQYF

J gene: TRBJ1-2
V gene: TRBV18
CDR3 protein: CASSPGTVGYTF

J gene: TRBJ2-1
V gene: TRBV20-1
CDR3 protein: CSASHTVDIYNEQFF

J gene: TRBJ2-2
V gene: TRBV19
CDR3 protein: CASSGTSGGTPGELFF

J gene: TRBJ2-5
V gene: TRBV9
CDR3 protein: CASSVPQNRGTQETQYF

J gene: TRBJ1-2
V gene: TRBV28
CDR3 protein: CASSLGQGVYGYTF

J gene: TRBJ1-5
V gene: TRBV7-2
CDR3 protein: CASSLEGQANQPQHF

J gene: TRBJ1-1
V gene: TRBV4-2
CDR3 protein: CATRLSGGAEAFF